The rows below give T cell receptor beta chains drawn from one sample of a study of response to subunit inactivated influenza vaccine. TCRdb ran MiXCR on the RT-PCR reads and lists one entry per CDR3 protein. This sample has around 480,000 distinct CDR3 sequences; over 9.5% occur once, and the top ten carry roughly 12%. This specimen was PBMCs from blood, taken about 6 weeks after vaccination. These receptors all stem from a man aged 50-59 years who received an inactivated influenza vaccine. Both conserved end residues are part of each CDR3. D genes are given only for firm matches. Expanded clones are given a class, and other clones once, few, many or no size at all.

d_call	v_call	j_call	clone_size	cdr3_aa	cdr3_nt
.	TRBV24-1	TRBJ2-3	few	CATSAPGAGTDTQYF	TGTGCCACCAGTGCTCCGGGGGCTGGCACAGATACGCAGTATTTT
.	TRBV5-1	TRBJ2-3	few	CASSLTGPVTDTQYF	TGCGCCAGCAGCTTGACTGGCCCCGTGACAGATACGCAGTATTTT
TRBD2	TRBV20-1	TRBJ2-3	many	CSASLSGSRGTDTQYF	TGCAGTGCTTCACTTAGCGGGAGTAGGGGGACAGATACGCAGTATTTT
.	TRBV7-2	TRBJ2-4	many	CASSLASQGAKNIQYF	TGTGCCAGCAGCTTGGCCTCGCAGGGAGCCAAAAACATTCAGTACTTC
.	TRBV30	TRBJ2-6	.	CAWSGGVSGANVLTF	TGTGCCTGGAGTGGGGGTGTCTCTGGGGCCAACGTCCTGACTTTC
.	TRBV7-2	TRBJ2-2	few	CASILSGSRAGELFF	TGTGCCAGCATCTTATCGGGCAGTCGAGCCGGGGAGCTGTTTTTT
.	TRBV12-3/TRBV12-4	TRBJ1-4	few	CASSPRMYEKLFF	TGTGCCAGCAGTCCCCGTATGTATGAAAAACTGTTTTTT
TRBD1	TRBV25-1	TRBJ2-7	few	CASRPRTGYAEQYF	TGTGCCAGCAGACCTAGGACAGGGTATGCAGAGCAGTACTTC
.	TRBV7-8	TRBJ2-5	many	CASSVQEIQETQYF	TGTGCCAGCAGCGTCCAGGAAATCCAAGAGACCCAGTACTTC
TRBD1	TRBV12-3/TRBV12-4	TRBJ2-7	few	CASSRQGREQYF	TGTGCCAGCAGTCGACAGGGGCGAGAGCAGTACTTC
.	TRBV29-1	TRBJ2-7	few	CSVENGGSYEQYF	TGCAGCGTTGAAAATGGCGGATCCTACGAGCAGTACTTC